This T cell receptor beta chain was captured in a study of blood T cell repertoires in COVID-19. Overall study: Spain, Italy and the United States supplied samples that represented acute and convalescent COVID-19. PBMCs, B-cell-depleted T cells, or T cells provided the cDNA or gDNA that made up the material.

V was clipped by 6 bases and J by 3 bases, with 15 bases between them. CDR3 size: 15 residues. In germline, CDR1 is MDHEN, CDR2 SYDVKM. Authors' data handling: From reference gene primer amplification, estimates of nucleated cell counts were derived. Measured with immunoSEQ multiplex PCR; TCRdb has only the in-frame clones, and not every one. V, J and clone size are taken as reported in that table, and D and trimming were inferred from the DNA itself. The sample lists approximately 200,000 clones; 70% to 90% were seen once. This TCR derives from a man aged 65-85 years with active or convalescent COVID-19. This chain links TRBV28 with TRBJ1-5, with D possibly being TRBD1 (5 bases). The specimen was peripheral blood. This CDR3 reads CASRAGGPPNQPQHF. DNA for the CDR3: TGTGCCAGCAGGGCCGGGGGACCACCCAATCAGCCCCAGCATTTT.